This T cell receptor beta chain was documented in a study of control samples from healthy donors and cancer patients (TCRdb year 2020). Of note for this clone: Its antigen has not been determined. Base quality data are lacking; no much larger clone is found one base away.

The library was made by the immunoSEQ multiplex PCR assay. The source is immuneACCESS, and TCRdb retained only in-frame sequences with V and J called. Part of the clones is not carried over; for the studies checked, unresolved V genes explain less than half of this, and the remainder is unexplained. Recorded for this sample are fewer than 200,000 clones; around 93% of them occurred a single time. Over 4% of the sample is taken by the ten largest. CDR3 length: 18 amino acids, cysteine to phenylalanine. This entry keeps only the CDR3 DNA: 54 bases, framed from base 1. V is pared back by 0 bases and J by 5 bases, with 20 bases lying between the germline termini. The germline V gene specifies KGHSH as CDR1 and LQKENI as CDR2.

The chain uses TRBV18 and TRBJ1-3; too little of a D gene remains to name it. Input material: blood. The source is a woman in her fifties or sixties in good health. The sequence in DNA is TGTGCCAGCTCACCACCCCAAGCGTCAGTTTCAGACCGAAACACCATATATTTT. Translation gives CASSPPQASVSDRNTIYF.